This T cell receptor beta chain was obtained from a study of blood T cell repertoires in COVID-19. Study in general: Sample material is recorded as cDNA or gDNA derived from T cells, B-cell-depleted T cells, or PBMCs.

The V gene end was trimmed by 2 bases and the J gene end by 1 base; junction bases not matched to a gene: 4. This CDR3 has 17 residues. Germline V gene sequence: CDR1 SNHLY, CDR2 FYNNEI. Cohort 3 donors counted as recovered after two negative PCRs, clearance, or resolved symptoms. Measured with immunoSEQ multiplex PCR; TCRdb has only the in-frame clones, and not every one. This table holds approximately 150,000 clones, around 82% found once. The chain has TRBV2 and TRBJ2-3; 12 bases agree with TRBD2. The sequence came from a middle-aged man who had recovered from COVID-19. Material for sequencing was PBMCs or T cells enriched from blood (not recorded which). Here the CDR3 DNA reads TGTGCCAGCAGTGAATCGGCTAGCGGGGGGGGCACAGATACGCAGTATTTT. It codes for CASSESASGGGTDTQYF.